Each of the 2 T cell receptor beta chains below was sequenced from the same sample in a study of Graves' ophthalmopathy and Graves' hyperthyroidism. Investigators amplified TCR beta CDR3 regions from RNA transcripts. Following a first-round RT-PCR that used HTBI primers, a second-round multiplex PCR was carried out. TCRdb re-analysed the multiplex PCR reads in MiXCR, keeping a single row per CDR3 protein. The repertoire consists of about 480,000 distinct CDR3 sequences, with roughly an eighth occurring once and the leading ten covering over 8%. Sequencing used blood. The receptor set was obtained from a woman younger than 45 with Graves' ophthalmopathy.

The chain recombines TRBV11-2 with TRBJ1-1; the D gene is possibly TRBD1 (6 bases). Trimming took 5 bases from V and 6 from J, leaving 28 bases between them. Germline V gives CDR1 SGHAT, CDR2 FQNNGV. This CDR3 has 18 amino acids. The CDR3 protein is CASSPRNPRDTEQSEAFF. CDR3 DNA sequence: TGTGCCAGCAGCCCACGCAACCCCCGGGACACCGAACAGTCTGAAGCTTTCTTT.

In its sample, this clonotype was seen a few times. No conserved phenylalanine or tryptophan ends this CDR3, so it is likely a read error. The J gene is TRBJ2-5, the V gene TRBV7-8; D perhaps matches TRBD1 (5 bases). V lost 3 bases and J 4 bases, leaving 15 bases between the germline ends. Germline-derived CDR1 and CDR2 are SGHVS and FQNEAQ. This CDR3 is 15 amino acids long. CDR3: CASSFHSGIGETQYL. CDR3 nucleotide sequence: TGTGCCAGCAGCTTCCACTCAGGGATAGGAGAGACCCAGTACCTC.